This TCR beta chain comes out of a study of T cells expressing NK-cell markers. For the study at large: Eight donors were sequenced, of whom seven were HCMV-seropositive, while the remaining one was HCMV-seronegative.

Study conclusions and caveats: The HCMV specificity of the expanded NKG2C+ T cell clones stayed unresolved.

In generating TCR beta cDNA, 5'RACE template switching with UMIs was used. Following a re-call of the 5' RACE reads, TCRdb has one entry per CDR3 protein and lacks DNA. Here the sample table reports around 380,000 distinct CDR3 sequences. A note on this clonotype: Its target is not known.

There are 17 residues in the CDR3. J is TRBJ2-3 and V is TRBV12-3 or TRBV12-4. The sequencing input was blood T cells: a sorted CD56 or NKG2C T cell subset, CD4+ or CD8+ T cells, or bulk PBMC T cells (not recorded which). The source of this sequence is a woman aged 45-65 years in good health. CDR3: CASSNRVGGASTDTQYF.